Following are 17 T cell receptor beta chains from one sample sequenced in a study of T cells in Graves' hyperthyroidism and ophthalmopathy. The investigators amplified TCR beta CDR3 regions from RNA transcripts. TCR CDR3 underwent first-round RT-PCR with the HTBI primer set. In TCRdb, the multiplex PCR reads were re-called with MiXCR into one record per CDR3 protein. The sample contains over 650,000 distinct CDR3 sequences, approximately 16% of which appear only once. The sample taken for sequencing was blood. The receptor set was obtained from a man aged 18 to 35 with Graves' hyperthyroidism.

The table lists this clonotype with many counts. The chain joins TRBV12-3 or TRBV12-4 to TRBJ1-2; D call uncertain. The CDR3 sequence is 13 residues long. Trimming shortened V by 8 bases and J by 0 bases, and 10 bases separated the two germline ends. Here the CDR3 DNA reads TGTGCCAGCGGTAAAATTGCTAACTATGGCTACACCTTC. Residues: CASGKIANYGYTF.

The V call is TRBV20-1, the J call TRBJ1-5; D may be TRBD1 (6 bases). The CDR3 is made up of 13 amino acids. CDR1 DFQATT and CDR2 SNEGSKA come from the germline V gene (reference sequence). Trimming left V 5 bases short and J 4 bases short, with 12 bases between. The CDR3 sequence is CSAYKGGNQPQHF. CDR3 sequence (DNA): TGCAGTGCTTACAAAGGGGGTAATCAGCCCCAGCATTTT.

This clonotype was observed a handful of times. This chain uses TRBV5-5 with TRBJ2-5, with D perhaps matching TRBD1 (5 bases). V shed 3 bases and J shed 7 bases, with 13 bases lying between them. This CDR3 has 13 residues. Germline-derived CDR1 and CDR2 are SGHKS and YYEKEE (reference sequence). The CDR3 is CASSSQDTGTQYF. DNA of the CDR3: TGTGCCAGCAGCTCTCAGGACACGGGGACCCAGTACTTC.

In DNA, the CDR3 is TGTGCCAGCAGGGCGACGAAAGAGACCCAGTACTTC. Its protein is CASRATKETQYF. The chain joins TRBV11-2 to TRBJ2-5; unclear D gene. Germline V gene sequence: CDR1 SGHAT, CDR2 FQNNGV. Trimming removed 6 bases at V and 3 bases at J, with 8 bases between. This CDR3 comprises 12 residues.

This clonotype was observed a handful of times. This CDR3 reads CASSYRQGIQPQHF. CDR3 bases: TGTGCCAGCAGTTACCGACAGGGCATACAGCCCCAGCATTTT. The rearrangement links TRBV6-6 to TRBJ1-5; the match to TRBD1 covers 7 bases. Germline loops: CDR1 MNHNY, CDR2 SVGAGI (reference sequence). The CDR3 consists of 14 residues. V shed 2 bases, J shed 7 bases, and the junction held 5 bases outside the gene matches.

The chain is built from TRBV4-3 and TRBJ2-5; no definite D call. The V gene lost 1 base and the J gene lost 7 bases, with 10 bases spanning the gap. This CDR3 contains 13 residues. The germline V gene has CDR1 LGHNA and CDR2 YSLEER. The CDR3 loop is CASSQVYRGTQYF. The CDR3 DNA is TGCGCCAGCAGCCAAGTTTATCGTGGGACCCAGTACTTC.

This clonotype was observed at least ten times. The CDR3 region has the DNA TGTGCCACCAGTGGTCCGGGACTAGCGGGGTTACAAGAGACCCAGTACTTC. This encodes CATSGPGLAGLQETQYF. The chain employs TRBV24-1 and TRBJ2-5, with 13 bases identical to TRBD2. The V gene's germline CDR1 is KGHDR and CDR2 SFDVKD. V lost 5 bases and J lost 2; bases outside the gene matches: 7. There are 17 residues in the CDR3.

In this sample, this clonotype turned up many times. CDR3: CASSSGGGRGTQYF. CDR3 sequence (DNA): TGTGCCAGCAGCTCTGGTGGTGGGAGGGGTACGCAGTATTTT. V gene TRBV11-2 combines with J gene TRBJ2-3; 7 nucleotides agree with TRBD2. The CDR3 spans 14 residues. J was trimmed by 8 bases and V by 4 bases; bases with no gene match: 9. The germline V gene encodes CDR1 SGHAT and CDR2 FQNNGV.

V is TRBV28 and J is TRBJ2-5; TRBD2 might be the D (6 bases). CDR3 length equals 13 residues. Germline-derived CDR1 and CDR2 are MDHEN and SYDVKM. The ends were cut back, 6 bases at V and 5 bases at J, with 13 bases in the middle. CDR3 in amino acids: CASSRLREETQYF. CDR3 coding DNA: TGTGCCAGCAGCAGACTACGGGAGGAGACCCAGTACTTC.

The chain links TRBV6-1 to TRBJ2-7; a possible D gene is TRBD1 (6 bases). This CDR3 spans 14 amino acids. Germline CDR1 and CDR2: MNHNS and SASEGT. V was clipped by 5 bases and J by 6 bases, with 17 bases between them. Here the CDR3 reads CASSSTGTRREQYF. CDR3 nucleotides: TGTGCCAGCAGTTCCACAGGGACCAGGCGCGAGCAGTACTTC.

This clonotype was counted many times. The V and J genes are TRBV28 and TRBJ2-7; D unclear. The CDR3 totals 13 residues. Trimming cost V 2 bases and J 3 bases, with 8 bases left between them. The germline gives CDR1 MDHEN, CDR2 SYDVKM. CDR3: CASSLQKLYEQYF. CDR3 coding DNA: TGTGCCAGCAGTTTACAAAAACTCTACGAGCAGTACTTC. The full variable domain, rest sourced from reference TRBV28 and TRBJ2-7, is DVKVTQSSRYLVKRTGEKVFLECVQDMDHENMFWYRQDPGLGLRLIYFSYDVKMKEKGDIPEGYSVSREKKERFSLILESASTNQTSMYLCASSLQKLYEQYFGPGTRLTVT.

J is TRBJ2-3 and V is TRBV20-1, with D unresolved. The germline V gene encodes CDR1 DFQATT and CDR2 SNEGSKA (reference sequence). Trimming left V 8 bases short and J 2 bases short, with 20 bases between. The CDR3 spans 15 residues. The chain's CDR3 is CSRRPLDGYTDTQYF. CDR3 DNA: TGCAGTCGCCGGCCGTTGGACGGATACACAGATACGCAGTATTTT.

This clonotype was seen repeatedly, ten times or more. The chain recombines TRBV28 with TRBJ2-7, with D perhaps assigned TRBD1 or TRBD2 (6 bases each). The V gene lost 8 bases and the J gene lost 0 bases, with 20 bases spanning the gap. Germline V gene lookup returns CDR1 MDHEN and CDR2 SYDVKM. This CDR3 is built from 16 residues. The DNA of the CDR3 is TGTGCCAGCGGTGGGTCCGGGGGCAGGGGCTCCTACGAGCAGTACTTC. Its translation: CASGGSGGRGSYEQYF.

This clonotype was found many times. The chain couples TRBV7-9 to TRBJ2-5; weak D call: TRBD2 (5 bases). V gave up 5 bases and J gave up 1 base, with 11 bases separating them. This CDR3 is 14 amino acids long. Germline CDR1 and CDR2: SEHNR and FQNEAQ (reference sequence). DNA of the CDR3: TGTGCCAGCAGCCGTAGCGTAGCCCAAGAGACCCAGTACTTC. Protein sequence: CASSRSVAQETQYF.

This clonotype was seen a single time. A single base separates this from a much larger clone, so it may be a read error. This rearrangement joins TRBV28 to TRBJ2-7, with D perhaps TRBD1 (5 bases). V shed 7 bases and J shed 4 bases, with 17 bases lying between them. The CDR3 spans 14 residues. The germline V gene has CDR1 MDHEN and CDR2 SYDVKM. The CDR3 DNA sequence: TGTGCCAGCATCCAGGGCCGAGGAAGATACGAGCAGTACTTC. It translates to CASIQGRGRYEQYF.

The chain couples TRBV6-6 to TRBJ2-6; D is uncertain. This CDR3 contains 15 residues. The germline CDR1 and CDR2 sequences are MNHNY and SVGAGI (reference sequence). The germline V and J ends were trimmed by 0 bases and 2 bases, with 5 bases remaining between them. In DNA form, the CDR3 reads TGTGCCAGCAGTTACTCTACAGCTGGGGCCAACGTCCTGACTTTC. Translated, it gives CASSYSTAGANVLTF.

The chain employs TRBV6-1 and TRBJ1-5; D gene unclear. This CDR3 is 13 amino acids long. Between the trimmed V and J ends, which lost 3 bases and 3 bases, there was a span of 6 bases. Germline CDR1 and CDR2: MNHNS and SASEGT. The CDR3 loop is CASSDRPNQPQHF. CDR3 bases: TGTGCCAGCAGTGACAGGCCCAATCAGCCCCAGCATTTT.